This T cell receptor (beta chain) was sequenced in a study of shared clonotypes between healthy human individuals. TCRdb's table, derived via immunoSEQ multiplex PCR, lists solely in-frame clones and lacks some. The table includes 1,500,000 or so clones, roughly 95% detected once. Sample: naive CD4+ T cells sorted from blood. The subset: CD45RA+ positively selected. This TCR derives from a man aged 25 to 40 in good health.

The chain's CDR3 is CASSLGPQGRDTGELFF. In DNA form, the CDR3 reads TGCGCCAGCAGCTTGGGGCCACAGGGGCGGGACACCGGGGAGCTGTTTTTT. The chain carries TRBV5-1 and TRBJ2-2; 7 nucleotides match TRBD1. Germline assignment: CDR1 SGHRS and CDR2 YFSETQ. V lost 0 bases and J lost 3; bases outside the gene matches: 8. The CDR3 totals 17 residues.